The rows below give T cell receptor beta chains drawn from one sample of a study of blood T cell repertoires in COVID-19. Sequencing used immunoSEQ multiplex PCR; TCRdb keeps in-frame clones, though not all of them. The table includes some 85,000 clones, approximately 84% detected once. The sequenced material came from peripheral blood. These receptor sequences come from a man between 65 and 85 years old with COVID-19, enrolled during active disease. The CDR3 runs from the conserved cysteine through the conserved F or W. The D gene is left open where the match is weak. The size of a clone is reported for some rows only, either as once, few or many, or as a class for expanded clones.

cdr3_aa | cdr3_nt | j_call | d_call | v_call | clone_size
CASSITGMGEQYF | TGTGCCAGCAGCATTACAGGGATGGGGGAGCAGTACTTC | TRBJ2-7 | - | TRBV12-3/TRBV12-4 | -
CASSIDGAANQPQHF | TGTGCCAGCAGTATCGATGGGGCGGCAAATCAGCCCCAGCATTTT | TRBJ1-5 | - | TRBV28 | -
CASSLASGGAYEQYF | TGTGCCAGCAGCTTAGCGAGCGGGGGGGCCTACGAGCAGTACTTC | TRBJ2-7 | TRBD2 | TRBV7-6 | -
CAITGTRNQPQHF | TGTGCCATCACAGGGACGCGGAATCAGCCCCAGCATTTT | TRBJ1-5 | - | TRBV28 | -
CASSFGTGTVEAFF | TGTGCCAGCAGTTTTGGTACCGGGACAGTCGAAGCTTTCTTT | TRBJ1-1 | TRBD1 | TRBV5-4 | -
CASSEAGSGNTIYF | TGCGCCAGCAGTGAGGCCGGCTCTGGAAACACCATATATTTT | TRBJ1-3 | - | TRBV10-1 | -
CASSVYRGTNQPQHF | TGTGCCAGCAGCGTATACAGGGGAACGAATCAGCCCCAGCATTTT | TRBJ1-5 | TRBD1 | TRBV7-2 | -
CASSPPAGSHQPQHF | TGTGCCAGCAGCCCTCCGGCGGGGTCCCATCAGCCCCAGCATTTT | TRBJ1-5 | - | TRBV7-2 | -
CASSLFGGATEAFF | TGTGCCAGCAGCTTATTTGGGGGCGCGACTGAAGCTTTCTTT | TRBJ1-1 | - | TRBV7-8 | -
CASRIQGKVTEAFF | TGTGCCAGCAGGATACAGGGGAAGGTAACTGAAGCTTTCTTT | TRBJ1-1 | TRBD1 | TRBV6-1 | once
CASSSMTGTDNSPLHF | TGTGCCAGCAGTTCTATGACCGGGACAGATAATTCACCCCTCCACTTT | TRBJ1-6 | TRBD1 | TRBV27 | -
CASSSGPEQYF | TGCGCCAGCAGCTCTGGCCCCGAGCAGTACTTC | TRBJ2-7 | - | TRBV5-1 | -
CASSFGGRALGEQYF | TGTGCCAGCAGCTTTGGCGGGAGGGCCCTAGGCGAGCAGTACTTC | TRBJ2-7 | TRBD2 | TRBV7-8 | -
CATSGNQETQYF | TGTGCCACCTCGGGGAACCAAGAGACCCAGTACTTC | TRBJ2-5 | - | TRBV6-6 | -
CASSEAGTGGYYGYTF | TGTGCCAGCAGTGAAGCGGGGACAGGGGGTTACTATGGCTACACCTTC | TRBJ1-2 | TRBD1 | TRBV6-1 | few
CAISESTGAKGQFF | TGTGCCATCAGTGAGTCGACAGGGGCCAAAGGGCAGTTCTTC | TRBJ2-1 | TRBD1 | TRBV10-3 | -
CASSLSQTTNTGELFF | TGTGCCAGCAGTTTGTCACAGACTACGAACACCGGGGAGCTGTTTTTT | TRBJ2-2 | - | TRBV28 | once
CASSFGGGQGNEQFF | TGTGCCAGCAGTTTTGGGGGGGGGCAAGGCAATGAGCAGTTCTTC | TRBJ2-1 | - | TRBV28 | -
CSVKTGYGYGYTF | TGCAGCGTTAAGACAGGGTATGGCTATGGCTACACCTTC | TRBJ1-2 | TRBD1 | TRBV29-1 | -
CASSDRGIEKLFF | TGTGCCAGCAGTGACAGGGGGATTGAAAAACTGTTTTTT | TRBJ1-4 | TRBD1 | TRBV2 | -
CASSTGVGTEAFF | TGTGCCAGCAGTACAGGGGTGGGAACTGAAGCTTTCTTT | TRBJ1-1 | TRBD1 | TRBV12-3/TRBV12-4 | -
CASSRGTGYGYTF | TGTGCCAGCAGCCGGGGGACAGGGTATGGCTACACCTTC | TRBJ1-2 | TRBD1 | TRBV3-1/TRBV3-2 | -
CASSDVGEGNYGYTF | TGTGCCAGCAGTGATGTGGGGGAGGGTAACTATGGCTACACCTTC | TRBJ1-2 | - | TRBV6-1 | -
CASSRPLQGAHTEAFF | TGTGCCAGCAGTCGCCCCTTACAGGGGGCGCACACTGAAGCTTTCTTT | TRBJ1-1 | TRBD1 | TRBV6-2/TRBV6-3 | once
CSARAVNEQFF | TGCAGTGCTAGGGCGGTCAATGAGCAGTTCTTC | TRBJ2-1 | - | TRBV20-1 | once
CASSPGQGGPYEQYF | TGTGCCAGCAGCCCGGGACAGGGAGGACCCTACGAGCAGTACTTC | TRBJ2-7 | TRBD1 | TRBV11-2 | -
CASSTGTGGGNTIYF | TGTGCCAGCAGTACTGGGACAGGTGGTGGAAACACCATATATTTT | TRBJ1-3 | TRBD1 | TRBV6-5 | -
CASSLGLATYEQYF | TGTGCCAGCAGCTTGGGACTAGCGACCTACGAGCAGTACTTC | TRBJ2-7 | TRBD2 | TRBV5-5 | -
CASSGTDNSPLHF | TGTGCCAGCTCGGGGACTGACAATTCACCCCTCCACTTT | TRBJ1-6 | - | TRBV18 | few
CASSIGQGATNEKLFF | TGTGCCAGCAGCATCGGACAGGGGGCAACTAATGAAAAACTGTTTTTT | TRBJ1-4 | TRBD1 | TRBV7-9 | -
CASSGRSRSDTQYF | TGTGCCAGCAGCGGGCGAAGTAGATCCGATACGCAGTATTTT | TRBJ2-3 | - | TRBV5-8 | -
CASSSQQGARTGELFF | TGTGCCAGCAGCTCCCAACAGGGGGCGCGGACCGGGGAGCTGTTTTTT | TRBJ2-2 | TRBD1 | TRBV7-2 | -
CATSGSTGVGNEQFF | TGTGCCACCAGTGGCTCGACAGGGGTAGGCAATGAGCAGTTCTTC | TRBJ2-1 | TRBD1 | TRBV24-1 | -
CASSGQGGQPQHF | TGTGCCAGCAGTGGACAGGGTGGTCAGCCCCAGCATTTT | TRBJ1-5 | TRBD1 | TRBV14 | once
CASVKGLAGVYEQFF | TGTGCCAGCGTGAAAGGGCTAGCGGGAGTGTATGAGCAGTTCTTC | TRBJ2-1 | TRBD2 | TRBV6-6 | -
CASSSRDRKANYGYTF | TGTGCCAGCAGTTCCCGGGACAGGAAAGCTAACTATGGCTACACCTTC | TRBJ1-2 | - | TRBV21-1 | -
CATSREILAGEEGRGGETQYF | TGTGCCACCAGCAGAGAAATCCTAGCGGGAGAGGAAGGGCGCGGAGGAGAGACCCAGTACTTC | TRBJ2-5 | TRBD2 | TRBV15 | -
CASSVAGRVGADTIYF | TGTGCCAGCAGCGTAGCTGGAAGAGTGGGGGCGGACACCATATATTTT | TRBJ1-3 | - | TRBV9 | -
CASSPGTTYNEQFF | TGTGCCAGCAGCCCCGGGACTACCTACAATGAGCAGTTCTTC | TRBJ2-1 | TRBD2 | TRBV11-2 | -
CASSLVEGAGYTF | TGTGCCAGCAGCTTAGTGGAGGGTGCTGGCTACACCTTC | TRBJ1-2 | - | TRBV7-2 | -
CASSLEGTGPYGYTF | TGTGCCAGCAGCTTAGAGGGGACAGGGCCCTATGGCTACACCTTC | TRBJ1-2 | TRBD1 | TRBV7-8 | -